These 20 T cell receptor beta chains were all obtained from the same sample, sequenced in a study of blood T cell repertoires in COVID-19 (TCRdb year 2020). Library generation was performed with the immunoSEQ multiplex PCR assay. The clones in this table, taken by TCRdb from immuneACCESS, are in-frame only. Not every clone is retained; where verified, under half of the shortfall comes from an unresolved V gene, and the cause of the rest is unknown. In this sample the table shows 250,000 or so clones, approximately 83% of which occur a single time. Jointly, the top ten make up roughly 3.1% of the sample. The sequenced sample was PBMCs or T cells enriched from blood (not recorded which). These receptors all come from a middle-aged man who had recovered from COVID-19.

The chain carries TRBV7-8 and TRBJ2-1; the match to TRBD1 covers 11 bases. The ends lost 3 bases at V and 8 bases at J; junction bases unmatched: 3. This CDR3 has 14 amino acids. CDR1 SGHVS and CDR2 FQNEAQ come from the germline V gene. CDR3 residues: CASSFGTGGYEQFF. Here the CDR3 DNA reads TGTGCCAGCAGCTTCGGGACAGGGGGTTATGAGCAGTTCTTC. Full variable domain (rest looked up from reference TRBV7-8 and TRBJ2-1): GAGVSQSPRYKVAKRGQDVALRCDPISGHVSLFWYQQALGQGPEFLTYFQNEAQLDKSGLPSDRFFAERPEGSVSTLKIQRTQQEDSAVYLCASSFGTGGYEQFFGPGTRLTVL.

This chain joins TRBV7-6 and TRBJ2-7, with 7 bases identical to TRBD2. CDR1 SGHVS and CDR2 FNYEAQ come from the germline V gene. V shed 1 base, J shed 4 bases, and the junction held 10 bases outside the gene matches. CDR3 size: 16 residues. The CDR3 loop is CASSLEGAGTNYEQYF. The CDR3 DNA follows: TGTGCCAGCAGCTTAGAGGGAGCGGGAACAAATTACGAGCAGTACTTC.

This clone was recorded only once. The genes are TRBV4-1 and TRBJ1-5, with D unresolved. V was trimmed by 0 bases and J by 5 bases, leaving 11 bases between them. Per germline, CDR1 MGHRA and CDR2 YSYEKL. CDR3 size: 15 residues. CDR3 sequence (DNA): TGCGCCAGCAGCCAAGACGGGTCCGGGTATCAGCCCCAGCATTTT. Translated, it gives CASSQDGSGYQPQHF.

The chain carries TRBV3-1 (or the pseudogene TRBV3-2) and TRBJ2-2; 16 bases are shared with TRBD2. J gave up 6 bases and V 6 bases, and 1 base lay outside the gene matches. Germline CDR1 reads LGHDT; CDR2 reads YNNKEL (reference sequence). The CDR3 is 15 amino acids. CDR3 amino acids: CASRGTSGRAGELFF. The CDR3 bases are TGTGCCAGCAGGGGGACTAGCGGGAGGGCCGGGGAGCTGTTTTTT.

The genes are TRBV2 and TRBJ2-2, with a tentative D call TRBD1 (5 bases). This CDR3 has 13 residues. Germline assignment: CDR1 SNHLY and CDR2 FYNNEI. Trimming shortened V by 3 bases and J by 5 bases, and 7 bases separated the two germline ends. The CDR3 DNA sequence: TGTGCCAGCAGTGACAGGGTGACCGGGGAGCTGTTTTTT. Protein: CASSDRVTGELFF.

V usage is TRBV9 and J usage is TRBJ2-1, with D possibly matching TRBD2 (6 bases). The germline V gene has CDR1 SGDLS and CDR2 YYNGEE. V was clipped by 3 bases and J by 0 bases, with 10 bases between them. The CDR3 consists of 15 residues. CDR3 amino acids: CASSAGTSSYNEQFF. CDR3 bases: TGTGCCAGCAGCGCCGGGACTTCCTCCTACAATGAGCAGTTCTTC.

The chain combines TRBV6-5 with TRBJ1-3; D gene unclear. Germline CDR1 and CDR2: MNHEY and SVGAGI. The CDR3 sequence is 13 residues long. The ends were cut back, 4 bases at V and 4 bases at J, with 8 bases in the middle. The CDR3, as DNA: TGTGCCAGCAGTTTCGGGGTGGGAAACACCATATATTTT. Residues: CASSFGVGNTIYF.

The V call is TRBV5-1, the J call TRBJ2-7; 13 bases are a match to TRBD2. This CDR3 comprises 15 residues. With V trimmed by 4 bases and J by 5 bases, 6 bases remained unmatched. Germline values: CDR1 SGHRS, CDR2 YFSETQ. Written as DNA, the CDR3 is TGCGCCAGCAGCGAAGGACTAGCGGGAGTAAACGAGCAGTACTTC. This gives the protein CASSEGLAGVNEQYF.

The chain links TRBV18 to TRBJ2-3, with 11 bases that match TRBD2. V lost 5 bases to trimming and J lost 14 bases; unmatched junction nucleotides: 15. The CDR3 contains 15 residues. The germline gives CDR1 KGHSH, CDR2 LQKENI. The CDR3 loop is CASSLLAGEPLVPYF. CDR3 sequence (DNA): TGTGCCAGCTCATTACTAGCGGGGGAGCCGTTAGTGCCGTATTTT.

J is TRBJ1-2 and V is TRBV28; 8 bases are shared with TRBD1. CDR3 size: 14 residues. The V segment lost 5 bases and the J segment 4 bases; nucleotides outside the gene matches: 6. Germline V CDR1 and CDR2: MDHEN, SYDVKM. CDR3 region: CASSPPGQGYGYTF. Written as DNA, the CDR3 is TGTGCCAGCAGTCCCCCCGGACAGGGCTATGGCTACACCTTC.

The V and J genes are TRBV7-2 and TRBJ2-5, with a tentative D call TRBD2 (5 bases). V was pared by 5 bases and J by 3 bases, with 10 bases between. The CDR3 contains 13 residues. CDR1 and CDR2 from the germline V gene are SGHTA and FQGNSA. For the CDR3, the DNA is TGTGCCAGCAGCGCATGGGAGAAAGAGACCCAGTACTTC. It specifies CASSAWEKETQYF.

The genes are TRBV12-5 and TRBJ1-1; unclear D gene. Germline V gene lookup returns CDR1 LGHNT and CDR2 FRNRAP. This CDR3 comprises 11 residues. Trimming took off 6 bases at V and 7 bases at J, with 9 bases between the two ends. CDR3 region: CASGQHDEAFF. The CDR3 nucleotides are TGTGCTAGTGGCCAACACGATGAAGCTTTCTTT.

V is TRBV11-3 and J is TRBJ2-1; D gene uncertain. The V gene's germline CDR1 is SGHNT and CDR2 YENEEA. V was shortened by 4 bases and J by 5 bases, with 9 bases between the two germline ends. The CDR3 runs to 13 residues. This CDR3 is CASSSGPDNEQFF. CDR3 sequence (DNA): TGTGCCAGCAGCTCCGGTCCCGACAATGAGCAGTTCTTC.

The J gene is TRBJ2-7, the V gene TRBV7-2; TRBD1 matches at 8 bases. The CDR3 is 14 amino acids. Germline CDR1 SGHTA, CDR2 FQGNSA. Unmatched junction bases numbered 7, after V lost 6 bases and J lost 3 bases. For the CDR3, the DNA is TGTGCCAGCAGAAATCCCGGGACAGGCTACGAGCAGTACTTC. Its protein is CASRNPGTGYEQYF.

This rearrangement joins TRBV29-1 to TRBJ1-5; 8 positions agree with TRBD1. There are 14 residues in the CDR3. The germline gives CDR1 SQVTM, CDR2 ANQGSEA. With V trimmed by 4 bases and J by 3 bases, 5 bases remained unmatched. The CDR3 DNA sequence: TGCAGCGTTGTAACGACAGGGGTCAATCAGCCCCAGCATTTT. The encoded protein is CSVVTTGVNQPQHF.

This chain connects TRBV30 to TRBJ2-7; D is unresolved. Germline CDR1 GTSNPN, CDR2 SVGIG (reference sequence). The CDR3 spans 11 residues. V gave up 5 bases and J gave up 3 bases, with 8 bases separating them. CDR3 DNA sequence: TGTGCCTGGTCCTCGTTCTACGAGCAGTACTTC. Translation gives CAWSSFYEQYF.

This clone was seen just once. The J gene is TRBJ1-4, the V gene TRBV5-4; no reliable D call. Germline V gene lookup returns CDR1 SGHNT and CDR2 YYREEE (reference sequence). The V end lost 1 base, the J end lost 8 bases, and 12 bases lay between the germline ends. CDR3 length equals 14 residues. The CDR3 loop reads CASSLLPGREKLFF. Written as DNA, the CDR3 is TGTGCCAGCAGCTTGCTCCCGGGTCGCGAAAAACTGTTTTTT.

The V and J genes are TRBV28 and TRBJ2-7; D uncertain. The CDR3 has 11 residues. Per the germline V gene, CDR1 is MDHEN and CDR2 is SYDVKM. Trimming took 8 bases from V and 8 from J, leaving 13 bases between them. CDR3 residues: CASGDEWKQYF. The CDR3 DNA reads as TGTGCCAGCGGAGACGAGTGGAAGCAGTACTTC.

The chain recombines TRBV5-1 with TRBJ1-1, with 7 bases that match TRBD1. The junction had 9 bases not matched to a gene; V was cut back by 4 bases and J by 0 bases. The CDR3 extends over 16 amino acids. The V gene's germline CDR1 is SGHRS and CDR2 YFSETQ. DNA for the CDR3: TGCGCCAGCAGCCTTCGGGACAGCTCGGTGAACACTGAAGCTTTCTTT. This encodes CASSLRDSSVNTEAFF.

The chain employs TRBV28 and TRBJ1-2, with a possible D match to TRBD1 (6 bases). Trimming took 6 bases from V and 1 from J, leaving 21 bases between them. CDR1 is MDHEN and CDR2 is SYDVKM in the germline V gene. This CDR3 comprises 17 residues. The CDR3 DNA is TGTGCCAGCAGGACCGGGACACCCGATAACCATAACTATGGCTACACCTTC. Translating it yields CASRTGTPDNHNYGYTF.